The rows below give T cell receptor beta chains drawn from one sample of a study of blood T cells in healthy people across ages. In TCRdb, the 5' RACE reads were re-called with MiXCR into one record per CDR3 protein. The data contain approximately 1,700,000 distinct CDR3 sequences, roughly two fifths of them singletons. The sample was blood. The receptors were gathered from a human donor in good health. Both conserved end residues are part of each CDR3. Fields, in order: J gene, D gene, clone size, V gene, CDR3 protein, CDR3 DNA. The D gene is left open where the match is weak. Where a row states a size, it is once, few, many or the class of an expanded clone; other rows omit it.

TRBJ2-7,-,-,TRBV13,CASSFRSSGSYEQYF,TGTGCCAGCAGCTTTAGGTCCTCCGGGTCCTACGAGCAGTACTTC
TRBJ2-7,TRBD2,-,TRBV20-1,CSARDSSGGAFYEQYF,TGCAGTGCTAGAGATTCTAGCGGGGGGGCTTTTTACGAGCAGTACTTC
TRBJ1-1,-,-,TRBV7-6,CASILGGEAFF,TGTGCCAGCATCCTCGGAGGGGAGGCTTTCTTT
TRBJ1-1,-,few,TRBV30,CAWSGSPPEGKAFF,TGTGCCTGGAGTGGTAGCCCTCCAGAGGGAAAAGCTTTCTTT
TRBJ1-4,TRBD1,-,TRBV9,CASSARQGKATNEKLFF,TGTGCCAGCAGCGCCCGACAGGGTAAAGCAACTAATGAAAAACTGTTTTTT
TRBJ1-5,-,-,TRBV6-1,CASSVDLEPQHF,TGTGCCAGCAGTGTGGACCTCGAACCCCAGCATTTT
TRBJ1-1,-,once,TRBV4-2,CASSQEWYSNTEAFF,TGTGCCAGCAGCCAAGAGTGGTATAGCAACACTGAAGCTTTCTTT
TRBJ2-7,TRBD2,few,TRBV27,CASRGGDYEQYF,TGTGCCAGCAGGGGAGGGGATTACGAGCAGTACTTC
TRBJ2-1,TRBD2,-,TRBV4-2,CASSQDGLAAYNEQFF,TGTGCCAGCAGCCAAGACGGCCTAGCGGCTTACAATGAGCAGTTCTTC
TRBJ2-1,TRBD2,-,TRBV20-1,CSARTSGTTLLF,TGCAGTGCTAGGACTAGCGGGACCACCCTCCTCTTC
TRBJ1-5,-,-,TRBV4-1,CASSQGMNQPQHF,TGCGCCAGCAGCCAGGGTATGAATCAGCCCCAGCATTTT
TRBJ2-1,-,-,TRBV15,CATSASLYNEQFF,TGTGCCACCAGCGCTTCACTTTACAATGAGCAGTTCTTC
TRBJ1-3,-,few,TRBV10-3,CATINLNSGNTIYF,TGTGCCACTATCAACCTCAACTCTGGAAACACCATATATTTT
TRBJ2-2,-,few,TRBV7-2,CASSLGAFTGELFF,TGTGCCAGCAGCTTGGGAGCGTTTACCGGGGAGCTGTTTTTT
TRBJ1-4,-,once,TRBV7-9,CASSNTFDEKLFF,TGTGCCAGCAGCAACACATTCGATGAAAAACTGTTTTTT
TRBJ1-3,-,-,TRBV6-5,CASSRGSLAGNTIYF,TGTGCCAGCAGTAGGGGTTCTTTGGCTGGAAACACCATATATTTT
TRBJ1-1,TRBD1,-,TRBV7-2,CASSWIGQASGAFF,TGTGCCAGCAGCTGGATCGGACAGGCCAGCGGAGCTTTCTTT
TRBJ2-6,-,-,TRBV6-1,CASSRGFGSSRAGANVLTF,TGTGCCAGCAGTCGGGGGTTCGGCTCCTCTCGGGCTGGGGCCAACGTCCTGACTTTC